These 8 T cell receptor beta chains were all obtained from the same sample, sequenced in a study of T cell repertoires in cytomegalovirus infection. TCRdb re-called the reads through MiXCR, storing one row per CDR3 protein. The sample gives roughly 280,000 distinct CDR3 sequences, roughly 13% of which show up once; roughly 8.9% is in the top ten. Sequencing used PBMCs. These receptors were obtained from a human donor in good health (CMV status not recorded). Some clones in this sample may be carry-over from other donors' samples.

This clonotype showed up just a few times. The V and J genes are TRBV5-6 and TRBJ1-2; 8 bases align to TRBD1. The V gene's germline CDR1 is SGHDT and CDR2 YYEEEE. The V segment lost 4 bases and the J segment 14 bases; nucleotides outside the gene matches: 19. The CDR3 runs 15 residues. The CDR3 nucleotides are TGTGCCAGCAGCCGTCTTAGGCCAGGGGGCGGAAATGGAACCTTC. It yields the protein CASSRLRPGGGNGTF.

V gene TRBV18 combines with J gene TRBJ2-7; D is undetermined. Looked up from germline, CDR1 is KGHSH and CDR2 is LQKENI. V lost 5 bases to trimming and J lost 5 bases, with 7 bases between them. The CDR3 covers 11 residues. For the CDR3, the DNA is TGTGCCAGCTCAACCAACCACGAGCAGTACTTC. Translation: CASSTNHEQYF.

J is TRBJ1-1 and V is TRBV28, with a weak D call TRBD1 (6 bases). CDR3 length: 15 amino acids. CDR1 is MDHEN and CDR2 is SYDVKM in the germline V gene. Trimming removed 6 bases at V and 7 bases at J, with 21 bases between. Here the CDR3 DNA reads TGTGCCAGCAGCTCCGGGACAAGGTCCCAGTTTGAAGCTTTCTTT. As protein: CASSSGTRSQFEAFF.

The rearrangement uses TRBV4-1 and TRBJ2-1; D is unclear. Deletions cut 1 base from V and 0 bases from J, with 13 bases between. From germline, CDR1 is MGHRA and CDR2 YSYEKL. There are 17 residues in the CDR3. The CDR3 region is CASSQVSAASSYNEQFF. Written as DNA, the CDR3 is TGCGCCAGCAGCCAAGTCTCGGCCGCGTCCTCCTACAATGAGCAGTTCTTC.

This clonotype occurred once. Since a much larger clone is just one base distant, this may be a read error. The CDR3 does not end in the conserved phenylalanine or tryptophan, so this is likely a read error. The V and J genes are TRBV6-5 and TRBJ2-5; 8 bases map to TRBD1. J was trimmed by 6 bases and V by 5 bases; bases with no gene match: 8. The length of the CDR3 is 14 residues. Per germline, CDR1 MNHEY and CDR2 SVGAGI. CDR3 in amino acids: CASSRETGEKTQYS. CDR3 coding DNA: TGTGCCAGCAGTCGAGAGACAGGGGAAAAGACCCAGTACTCC.

At least ten counts were recorded for this clonotype. The V call is TRBV6-4, the J call TRBJ2-1; 8 positions match TRBD2. CDR3 length: 15 residues. CDR1 is MRHNA and CDR2 is SNTAGT in the germline V gene. Trimming at V came to 2 bases and at J to 3 bases, leaving 3 bases not matched to a gene. The CDR3 reads CASSDEAGDYNEQFF. CDR3 in DNA: TGTGCCAGCAGTGACGAAGCGGGAGACTACAATGAGCAGTTCTTC.

This clonotype came up many times. The chain links TRBV19 to TRBJ2-1; no clear D. Trimming removed 11 bases at V and 4 bases at J, with 12 bases between. The CDR3 length is 12 residues. The V gene's germline CDR1 is LNHDA and CDR2 SQIVND (reference sequence). This chain's CDR3 is CACGELYNEQFF. As DNA, the CDR3 is TGTGCCTGTGGAGAACTATACAATGAGCAGTTCTTC.

V gene TRBV9 combines with J gene TRBJ2-5; D ambiguous. Germline lookup yields CDR1 SGDLS and CDR2 YYNGEE. The CDR3 has 14 residues. V was cut by 0 bases and J by 5 bases, with 11 bases left in between. CDR3 nucleotides: TGTGCCAGCAGCGTAGGGGTCACCGGGGAGACCCAGTACTTC. Amino acids: CASSVGVTGETQYF.